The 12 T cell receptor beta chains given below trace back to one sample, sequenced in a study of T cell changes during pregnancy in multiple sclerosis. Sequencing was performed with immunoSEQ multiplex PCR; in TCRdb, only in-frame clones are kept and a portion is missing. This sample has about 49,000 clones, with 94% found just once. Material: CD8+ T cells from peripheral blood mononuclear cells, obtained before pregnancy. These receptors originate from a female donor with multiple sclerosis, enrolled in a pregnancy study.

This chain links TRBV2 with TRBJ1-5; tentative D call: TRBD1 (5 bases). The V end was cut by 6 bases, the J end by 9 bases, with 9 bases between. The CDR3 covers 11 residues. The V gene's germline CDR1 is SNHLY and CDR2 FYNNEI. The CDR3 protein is CASRTGWPQHF. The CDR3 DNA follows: TGTGCCAGCAGAACAGGATGGCCCCAGCATTTT.

The CDR3 loop is CASRGTGLNIYEQYF. CDR3 sequence (DNA): TGTGCCAGCAGGGGGACAGGGTTGAATATCTACGAGCAGTACTTC. V gene TRBV6-6 combines with J gene TRBJ2-7, with 9 bases matching TRBD1. Per germline, CDR1 MNHNY and CDR2 SVGAGI (reference sequence). The trim removed 6 bases at V and 3 bases at J, leaving 9 bases unmatched. This CDR3 spans 15 amino acids.

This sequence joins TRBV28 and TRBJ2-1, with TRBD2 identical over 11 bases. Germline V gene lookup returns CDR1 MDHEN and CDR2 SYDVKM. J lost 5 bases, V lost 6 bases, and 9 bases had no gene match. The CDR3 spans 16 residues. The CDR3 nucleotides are TGTGCCAGCAGGCCATTACTAGCGGGAGTCCACAATGAGCAGTTCTTC. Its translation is CASRPLLAGVHNEQFF.

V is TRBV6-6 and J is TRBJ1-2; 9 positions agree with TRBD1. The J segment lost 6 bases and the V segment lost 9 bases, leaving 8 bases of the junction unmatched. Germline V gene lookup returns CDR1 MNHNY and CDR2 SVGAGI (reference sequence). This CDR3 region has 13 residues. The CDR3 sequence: CASYGDRANGYTF. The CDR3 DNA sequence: TGTGCCAGTTATGGGGACAGGGCGAATGGCTACACCTTC.

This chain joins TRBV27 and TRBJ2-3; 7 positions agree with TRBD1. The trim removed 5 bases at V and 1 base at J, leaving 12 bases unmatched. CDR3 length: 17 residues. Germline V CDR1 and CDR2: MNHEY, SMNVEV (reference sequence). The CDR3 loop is CASSPQVATGGTDTQYF. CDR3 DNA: TGTGCCAGCAGTCCCCAAGTAGCTACAGGGGGCACAGATACGCAGTATTTT.

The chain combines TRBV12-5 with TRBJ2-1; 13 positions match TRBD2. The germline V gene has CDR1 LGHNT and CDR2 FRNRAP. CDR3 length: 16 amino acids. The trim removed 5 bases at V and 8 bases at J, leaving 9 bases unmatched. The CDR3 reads CASGPGLAGAADEQFF. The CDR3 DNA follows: TGTGCTAGTGGTCCCGGACTAGCGGGAGCCGCTGATGAGCAGTTCTTC.

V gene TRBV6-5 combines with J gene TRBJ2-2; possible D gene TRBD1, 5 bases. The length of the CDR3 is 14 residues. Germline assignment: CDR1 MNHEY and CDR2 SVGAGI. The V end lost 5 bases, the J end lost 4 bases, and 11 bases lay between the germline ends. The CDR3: CASSPDSLTGELFF. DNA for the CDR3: TGTGCCAGCAGTCCTGACAGTCTCACCGGGGAGCTGTTTTTT.

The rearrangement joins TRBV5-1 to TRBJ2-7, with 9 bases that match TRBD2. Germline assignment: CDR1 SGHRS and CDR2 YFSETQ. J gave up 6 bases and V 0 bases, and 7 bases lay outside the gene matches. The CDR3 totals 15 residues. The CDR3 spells CASSLGQGLAFEQYF. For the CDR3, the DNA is TGCGCCAGCAGCTTGGGCCAGGGACTAGCTTTCGAGCAGTACTTC.

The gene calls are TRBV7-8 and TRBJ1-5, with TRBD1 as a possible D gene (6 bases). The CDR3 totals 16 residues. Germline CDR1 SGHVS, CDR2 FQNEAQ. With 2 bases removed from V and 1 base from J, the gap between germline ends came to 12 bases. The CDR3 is CASSLRTALSNQPQHF. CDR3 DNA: TGTGCCAGCAGCTTAAGGACAGCTTTGAGCAATCAGCCCCAGCATTTT.

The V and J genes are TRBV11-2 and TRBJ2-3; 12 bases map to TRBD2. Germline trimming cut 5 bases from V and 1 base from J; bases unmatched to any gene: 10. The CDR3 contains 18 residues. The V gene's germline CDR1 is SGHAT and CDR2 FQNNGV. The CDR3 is CASSGSLAGGPRTDTQYF. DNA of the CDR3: TGTGCCAGCAGCGGATCACTAGCGGGAGGACCCCGCACAGATACGCAGTATTTT.

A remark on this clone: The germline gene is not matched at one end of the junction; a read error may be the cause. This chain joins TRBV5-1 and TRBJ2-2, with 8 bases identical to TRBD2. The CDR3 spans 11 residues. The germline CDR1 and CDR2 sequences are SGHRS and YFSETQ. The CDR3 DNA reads TGCGCCAGCAGCTTGGGGCGGGAGGAAGTTTTT. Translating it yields CASSLGREEVF.

CDR3 sequence: CAGDTGTNEKLFF. The CDR3 region has the DNA TGTGCCGGGGATACAGGGACTAATGAAAAACTGTTTTTT. V is TRBV30 and J is TRBJ1-4; TRBD1 might be the D (6 bases). V gave up 8 bases and J gave up 2 bases, with 12 bases separating them. This CDR3 is built from 13 residues. In germline, CDR1 is GTSNPN, CDR2 SVGIG (reference sequence).